A selection of T cell receptor beta chains follows, all from one sample in a study of T cell repertoires in cytomegalovirus infection. TCRdb itself ran the reads through MiXCR, one entry per CDR3 protein. The profile covers hundreds of thousands of distinct CDR3 sequences, with 20% to 25% appearing a single time and approximately 8.2% taken by the ten largest. What was sequenced was CD8+ T cells from PBMCs. The receptors come from a human donor in good health (CMV status not recorded). Some clones in this sample may be carry-over from other donors' samples. The CDR3 runs from the conserved cysteine through the conserved F or W. A D gene is named only where the DNA matches it firmly. The size of a clone is reported for some rows only, either as once, few or many, or as a class for expanded clones.

v_gene: TRBV5-5; j_gene: TRBJ1-1; abundance: NA; d_gene: NA; len: 13; CDR3aa: CASSWGWNTEAFF; CDR3nt: TGTGCCAGCAGCTGGGGCTGGAACACTGAAGCTTTCTTT
v_gene: TRBV10-2; j_gene: TRBJ2-5; abundance: NA; d_gene: NA; len: 14; CDR3aa: CASSDGGLEETQYF; CDR3nt: TGCGCCAGCAGTGATGGGGGATTGGAAGAGACCCAGTACTTC
v_gene: TRBV7-9; j_gene: TRBJ2-7; abundance: NA; d_gene: TRBD2; len: 17; CDR3aa: CASSSWGLAGAPYEQYF; CDR3nt: TGTGCCAGCAGCTCTTGGGGACTAGCGGGAGCGCCCTACGAGCAGTACTTC
v_gene: TRBV7-2; j_gene: TRBJ2-3; abundance: many; d_gene: TRBD2; len: 15; CDR3aa: CASPVAGGASDTQYF; CDR3nt: TGTGCCAGCCCTGTTGCGGGGGGGGCGTCAGATACGCAGTATTTT
v_gene: TRBV7-2; j_gene: TRBJ2-5; abundance: many; d_gene: NA; len: 13; CDR3aa: CASSPAVQETQYF; CDR3nt: TGTGCCAGCAGCCCAGCAGTCCAAGAGACCCAGTACTTC
v_gene: TRBV7-8; j_gene: TRBJ2-2; abundance: many; d_gene: NA; len: 15; CDR3aa: CASSPDREGTGELFF; CDR3nt: TGTGCCAGCAGCCCGGACAGGGAGGGGACCGGGGAGCTGTTTTTT
v_gene: TRBV11-1; j_gene: TRBJ2-1; abundance: NA; d_gene: TRBD1; len: 16; CDR3aa: CVSSLSGTGAYNEQFF; CDR3nt: TGTGTCAGCAGCCTGTCCGGGACAGGGGCCTACAATGAGCAGTTCTTC
v_gene: TRBV29-1; j_gene: TRBJ2-5; abundance: NA; d_gene: NA; len: 15; CDR3aa: CSVAPTRGAGETQYF; CDR3nt: TGCAGCGTCGCCCCTACCCGTGGAGCTGGAGAGACCCAGTACTTC
v_gene: TRBV28; j_gene: TRBJ2-3; abundance: NA; d_gene: NA; len: 17; CDR3aa: CASSDSKEVTQGDTQYF; CDR3nt: TGTGCCAGTTCGGACAGCAAAGAGGTCACACAAGGAGATACGCAGTATTTT
v_gene: TRBV7-8; j_gene: TRBJ2-3; abundance: few; d_gene: NA; len: 15; CDR3aa: CASSSPGRGQFGQYF; CDR3nt: TGTGCCAGCAGCTCCCCAGGTCGGGGGCAGTTCGGGCAGTATTTT
v_gene: TRBV7-8; j_gene: TRBJ2-7; abundance: many; d_gene: NA; len: 14; CDR3aa: CASSLEVNSYEQYF; CDR3nt: TGTGCCAGCAGCTTAGAGGTCAACTCCTACGAGCAGTACTTC
v_gene: TRBV28; j_gene: TRBJ2-3; abundance: many; d_gene: TRBD1; len: 19; CDR3aa: CASSPPPWTGGPWPDTQYF; CDR3nt: TGTGCCAGCAGCCCGCCACCCTGGACAGGGGGCCCATGGCCAGATACGCAGTATTTT
v_gene: TRBV7-2; j_gene: TRBJ1-3; abundance: many; d_gene: NA; len: 17; CDR3aa: CASSLGVAGDSGNTIYF; CDR3nt: TGTGCCAGCAGCTTAGGGGTGGCAGGCGACTCTGGAAACACCATATATTTT
v_gene: TRBV2; j_gene: TRBJ1-2; abundance: few; d_gene: NA; len: 13; CDR3aa: CASSGREEYGYTF; CDR3nt: TGTGCCAGCAGTGGGAGGGAGGAGTATGGCTACACCTTC
v_gene: TRBV5-1; j_gene: TRBJ2-3; abundance: few; d_gene: TRBD2; len: 17; CDR3aa: CASSLRASGSSTDTQYF; CDR3nt: TGCGCCAGCAGCCTGCGGGCTAGCGGGTCTAGCACAGATACGCAGTATTTT
v_gene: TRBV27; j_gene: TRBJ2-7; abundance: few; d_gene: NA; len: 12; CDR3aa: CASTGGTYEQYF; CDR3nt: TGTGCCAGCACCGGAGGGACCTACGAGCAGTACTTC
v_gene: TRBV28; j_gene: TRBJ1-1; abundance: NA; d_gene: NA; len: 19; CDR3aa: CASSFLSRGEDYADTEAFF; CDR3nt: TGTGCCAGCAGTTTTTTGTCAAGGGGTGAAGATTATGCGGACACTGAAGCTTTCTTT
v_gene: TRBV20-1; j_gene: TRBJ2-3; abundance: NA; d_gene: TRBD2; len: 14; CDR3aa: CSARMTSGTDTQYF; CDR3nt: TGCAGTGCTAGAATGACTAGCGGGACAGATACGCAGTATTTT
v_gene: TRBV5-5; j_gene: TRBJ1-2; abundance: NA; d_gene: NA; len: 15; CDR3aa: CVSSLTEGFYYGYTF; CDR3nt: TGTGTCAGCAGCTTGACAGAAGGATTTTACTATGGCTACACCTTC
v_gene: TRBV7-9; j_gene: TRBJ1-3; abundance: few; d_gene: NA; len: 16; CDR3aa: CASSPPDISSGNTIYF; CDR3nt: TGTGCCAGCAGCCCCCCGGACATAAGCTCTGGAAACACCATATATTTT
v_gene: TRBV19; j_gene: TRBJ1-1; abundance: NA; d_gene: NA; len: 13; CDR3aa: CASSLQGGAEAFF; CDR3nt: TGTGCCAGTAGCCTACAGGGTGGTGCTGAAGCTTTCTTT